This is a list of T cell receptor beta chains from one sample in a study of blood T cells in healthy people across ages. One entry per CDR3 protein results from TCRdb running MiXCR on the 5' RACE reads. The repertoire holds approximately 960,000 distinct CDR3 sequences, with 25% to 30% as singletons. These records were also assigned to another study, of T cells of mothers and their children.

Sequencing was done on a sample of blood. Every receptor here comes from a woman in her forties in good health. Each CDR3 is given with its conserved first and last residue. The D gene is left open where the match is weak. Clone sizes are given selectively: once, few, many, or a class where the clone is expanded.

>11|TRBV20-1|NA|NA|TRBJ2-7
CSRRGDYEQYF
TGCAGTCGTAGGGGAGACTACGAGCAGTACTTC
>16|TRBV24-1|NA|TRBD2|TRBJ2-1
CTTSDLARGGMYEQFF
TGTACCACCAGTGATTTAGCCCGGGGGGGGATGTATGAGCAGTTCTTC
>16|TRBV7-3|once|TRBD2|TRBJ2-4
CASSLTLAGAANEQYF
TGTGCCAGCAGCTTAACACTAGCGGGGGCCGCAAATGAGCAGTACTTC
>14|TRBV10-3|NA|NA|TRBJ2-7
CAVSVGLGSSEQYF
TGTGCCGTCAGTGTGGGGTTGGGCAGCTCCGAGCAGTACTTC
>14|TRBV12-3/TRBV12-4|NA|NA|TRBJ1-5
CASSIIGRNQPQHF
TGTGCCAGCAGTATAATCGGGCGCAATCAGCCCCAGCATTTT
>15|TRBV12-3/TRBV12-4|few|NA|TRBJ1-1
CASSPWMTGASEAFF
TGTGCCAGCAGTCCTTGGATGACAGGAGCCTCTGAAGCTTTCTTT
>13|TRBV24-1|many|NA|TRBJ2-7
CATSAPELGEQYF
TGTGCCACCAGTGCCCCAGAATTAGGTGAGCAGTACTTC
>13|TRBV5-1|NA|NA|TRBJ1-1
CASSLKGVSEAFF
TGCGCCAGCAGCTTGAAGGGGGTCAGTGAAGCTTTCTTT
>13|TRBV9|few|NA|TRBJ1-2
CASSGPLADGYTF
TGTGCCAGCAGCGGTCCATTGGCCGATGGCTACACCTTC
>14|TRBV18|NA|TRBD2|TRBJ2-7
CASSPQGTIYEQYF
TGTGCCAGCTCACCCCAAGGGACTATTTACGAGCAGTACTTC
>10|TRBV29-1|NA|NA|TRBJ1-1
CSVPGSEAFF
TGCAGCGTCCCGGGTAGTGAAGCTTTCTTT
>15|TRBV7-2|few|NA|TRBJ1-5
CASSPAVGAGQPQHF
TGTGCCAGCAGTCCGGCGGTCGGGGCTGGGCAGCCCCAGCATTTT
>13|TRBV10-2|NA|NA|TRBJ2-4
CASSSGAQNIQYF
TGCGCCAGCAGTTCCGGGGCCCAAAACATTCAGTACTTC
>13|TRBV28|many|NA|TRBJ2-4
CASSLGQLAIQYF
TGTGCCAGCAGTTTAGGCCAGTTGGCCATTCAGTACTTC
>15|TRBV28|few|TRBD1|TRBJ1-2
CASSSRGPPYYGYTF
TGTGCCAGCAGCTCCAGGGGGCCCCCTTACTATGGCTACACCTTC
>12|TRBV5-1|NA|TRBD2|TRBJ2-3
CASAGGADTQYF
TGCGCCAGCGCCGGGGGGGCCGATACGCAGTATTTT
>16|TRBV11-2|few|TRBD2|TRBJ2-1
CASSLERFGGAHEQFF
TGTGCCAGCAGCTTAGAGCGGTTCGGGGGGGCTCACGAGCAGTTCTTC
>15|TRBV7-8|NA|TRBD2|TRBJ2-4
CASSLPGLAGDHQYF
TGTGCCAGCAGCTTACCGGGACTAGCGGGGGACCATCAGTACTTC
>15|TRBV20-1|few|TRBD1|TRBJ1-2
CSARDPRGPYYGYTF
TGCAGTGCTAGAGACCCGAGGGGGCCCTACTATGGCTACACCTTC
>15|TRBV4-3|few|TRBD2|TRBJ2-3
CASSHGTSRADTQYF
TGCGCCAGCAGCCACGGGACTAGCAGGGCAGATACGCAGTATTTT
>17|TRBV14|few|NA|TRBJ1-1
CASSQAGRGRGNTEAFF
TGTGCCAGCAGCCAAGCGGGCAGGGGAAGGGGGAACACTGAAGCTTTCTTT
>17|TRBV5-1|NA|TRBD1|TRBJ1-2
CARSPEPTGTGRGGYTF
TGCGCCCGCAGCCCGGAACCTACCGGGACAGGGAGAGGCGGCTACACCTTC
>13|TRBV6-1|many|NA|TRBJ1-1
CASLETALVGAFF
TGTGCCAGCCTCGAGACAGCCCTAGTGGGAGCTTTCTTT
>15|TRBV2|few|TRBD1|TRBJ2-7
CASSEVPGGSYEQYF
TGTGCCAGCAGTGAGGTCCCAGGGGGCTCCTACGAGCAGTACTTC
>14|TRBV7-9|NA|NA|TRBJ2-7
CASLSGLGPYEQYF
TGTGCCAGCCTTTCGGGTCTCGGGCCCTACGAGCAGTACTTC
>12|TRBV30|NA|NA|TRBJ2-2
CAWSLFTGELFF
TGTGCCTGGAGTCTATTCACCGGGGAGCTGTTTTTT
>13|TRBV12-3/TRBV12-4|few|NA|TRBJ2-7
CASRATGYNEQYF
TGTGCCAGCAGGGCAACAGGGTATAACGAGCAGTACTTC
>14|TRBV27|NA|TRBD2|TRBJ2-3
CASRASGSTDTQYF
TGTGCCAGCAGAGCTAGCGGGAGCACTGATACGCAGTATTTT
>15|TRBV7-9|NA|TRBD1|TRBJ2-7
CASSLGGQESNEQYF
TGTGCCAGCAGCTTAGGGGGACAGGAAAGTAACGAGCAGTACTTC
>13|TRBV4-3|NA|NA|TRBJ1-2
CASSQDLLYGYTF
TGCGCCAGCAGCCAAGATTTGCTCTATGGCTACACCTTC
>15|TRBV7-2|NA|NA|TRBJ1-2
CASSLEGSVNYGYTF
TGTGCCAGCAGCTTAGAGGGTTCAGTGAACTATGGCTACACCTTC
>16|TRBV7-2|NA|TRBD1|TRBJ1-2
CASSLVGQGADYGYTF
TGTGCCAGCAGCTTAGTCGGACAGGGGGCGGACTATGGCTACACCTTC
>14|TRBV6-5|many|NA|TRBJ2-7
CASSYYADSYEQYF
TGTGCCAGCAGTTACTACGCTGACAGCTACGAGCAGTACTTC
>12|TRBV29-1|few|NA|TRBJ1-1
CSAGWGNTEAFF
TGCAGCGCGGGGTGGGGGAACACTGAAGCTTTCTTT
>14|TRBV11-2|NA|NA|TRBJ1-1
CASSLGSIGTEAFF
TGTGCCAGCAGCTTAGGGTCAATCGGCACTGAAGCTTTCTTT
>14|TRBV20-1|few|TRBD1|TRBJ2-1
CSASRGQGAFEQFF
TGCAGTGCCAGCCGAGGACAGGGGGCGTTTGAGCAGTTCTTC
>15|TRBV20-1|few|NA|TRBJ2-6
CSASPPNTGANVLTF
TGCAGTGCTAGCCCGCCGAACACCGGGGCCAACGTCCTGACTTTC
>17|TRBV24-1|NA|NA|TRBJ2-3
CATSDSTRGAFTDTQYF
TGTGCCACCAGTGATTCAACCCGGGGGGCCTTCACAGATACGCAGTATTTT
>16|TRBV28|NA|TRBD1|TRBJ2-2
CASSTPGQGAPGELFF
TGTGCCAGCAGTACACCGGGACAGGGGGCGCCCGGGGAGCTGTTTTTT
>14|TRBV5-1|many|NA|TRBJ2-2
CASSLTVNTGELFF
TGCGCCAGCAGCCTGACCGTGAACACCGGGGAGCTGTTTTTT
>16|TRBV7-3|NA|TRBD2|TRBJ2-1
CASSLKGRGGSDEQFF
TGTGCCAGCAGCTTAAAGGGGCGGGGGGGTTCCGATGAGCAGTTCTTC
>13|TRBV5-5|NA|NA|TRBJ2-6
CASGSGPTNVLTF
TGTGCCAGCGGCTCCGGGCCGACCAACGTCCTGACTTTC
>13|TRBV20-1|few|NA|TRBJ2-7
CSAREPGAYEQYF
TGCAGTGCTAGAGAGCCGGGCGCCTACGAGCAGTACTTC
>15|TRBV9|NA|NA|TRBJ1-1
CASSVEGVMNTEAFF
TGTGCCAGCAGCGTAGAAGGCGTAATGAACACTGAAGCTTTCTTT
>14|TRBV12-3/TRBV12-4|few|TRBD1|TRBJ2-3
CASSFDRGADTQYF
TGTGCCAGCAGTTTTGACAGGGGTGCAGATACGCAGTATTTT
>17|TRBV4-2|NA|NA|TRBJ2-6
CASSPERGTPGANVLTF
TGTGCCAGCAGCCCGGAACGGGGTACCCCTGGGGCCAACGTCCTGACTTTC
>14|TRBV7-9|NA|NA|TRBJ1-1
CASSPKKVGTEAFF
TGTGCCAGCAGTCCCAAAAAGGTTGGGACTGAAGCTTTCTTT
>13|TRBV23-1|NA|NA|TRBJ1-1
CASGPPEGPEAFF
TGCGCCAGCGGACCTCCAGAGGGTCCTGAAGCTTTCTTT
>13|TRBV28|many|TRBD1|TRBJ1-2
CASTPGGESGYTF
TGTGCCAGCACTCCAGGGGGCGAGAGTGGCTACACCTTC
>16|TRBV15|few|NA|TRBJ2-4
CATSRVGGDDKNIQYF
TGTGCCACCAGCAGAGTCGGAGGGGATGACAAAAACATTCAGTACTTC
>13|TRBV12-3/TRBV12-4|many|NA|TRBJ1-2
CASSLERGYGYTF
TGTGCCAGCAGTTTAGAGAGGGGCTATGGCTACACCTTC
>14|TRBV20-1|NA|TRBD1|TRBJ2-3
CSAWTGRGLGTQYF
TGCAGTGCTTGGACAGGGCGAGGCTTGGGTACGCAGTATTTT
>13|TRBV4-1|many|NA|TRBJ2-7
CASSHRGAREQYF
TGCGCCAGCAGCCACCGGGGGGCGCGAGAGCAGTACTTC
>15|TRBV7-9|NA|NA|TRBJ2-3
CASSHRLQPADTQYF
TGTGCCAGCAGCCACCGATTGCAACCCGCAGATACGCAGTATTTT
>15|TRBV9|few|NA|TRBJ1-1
CASSVVAGHGIEAFF
TGTGCCAGCAGCGTAGTAGCAGGCCACGGGATTGAAGCTTTCTTT